This T cell receptor (beta chain) is from a study of blood T cell repertoires in COVID-19. Libraries were prepared by immunoSEQ multiplex PCR; TCRdb keeps only in-frame clonotypes and omits some of them. The table shows over 300,000 clones, with 89% occurring only once. The CDR3 covers 16 residues. Germline V gives CDR1 SGDLS, CDR2 YYNGEE. V trimming: 0 bases; J trimming: 7 bases; junction bases outside the gene matches: 7. The rearrangement uses TRBV9 and TRBJ2-1, with 10 bases fitting TRBD2. The sequence was obtained from a man between 40 and 49 years old with acute or convalescent COVID-19. Sequencing was done on a sample of peripheral blood. The CDR3 spells CASSVAPSGGANEQFF. In DNA form, the CDR3 reads TGTGCCAGCAGCGTAGCCCCCAGCGGGGGGGCAAATGAGCAGTTCTTC.